This T cell receptor beta chain was obtained from a study of post-analysis software for immune sequencing data. Study overall: Courses of disease covered relapsing-remitting, secondary progressive and progressive-relapsing multiple sclerosis. Study results and caveats: TRBV5-6, TRBV5-1 and TRBV20-1 were among four to six TRBV segments more frequent in patients than controls. F measure clustering grouped samples strongly by preparation batch. Multiple sclerosis patients had significantly lower normalized Chao1 diversity than controls.

This clonotype occurred a few times. The antigen is unknown. TCR beta libraries were prepared from cDNA with unique molecular identifiers. TCRdb independently ran MiXCR on the PCR reads; one entry per CDR3 protein. The data hold approximately 570,000 distinct CDR3 sequences, with around 47% observed a single time. Germline V gene data show CDR1 as WSHSY and CDR2 as SAAADI. V was pared by 6 bases and J by 4 bases, with 19 bases between. The CDR3 contains 15 residues. Sample: blood. The rearrangement uses TRBV10-2 and TRBJ2-7; D may be TRBD2 (5 bases). This receptor was identified in a girl aged 5 to 17 with multiple sclerosis. The CDR3 DNA follows: TGCGCCAGCAGCGGCCTAGAAGGGAGTGGATACGAGCAGTACTTC. Protein product: CASSGLEGSGYEQYF.